The 2 T cell receptor beta chains listed next were all sequenced from one sample in a study of T-cell reconstitution after alpha-beta-depleted transplantation in children. A library of TCRbeta sequences, prepared with unique molecular identifiers, was generated. One entry per CDR3 protein results from TCRdb running MiXCR on the PCR reads. Of roughly 500,000 distinct CDR3 sequences listed, roughly 18% are singletons. The starting material was PBMCs from the stem cell graft donor, obtained from the stem cell graft. The receptors were gathered from a human donor who donated a stem cell graft to a child with acute lymphoblastic leukemia.

This clonotype came up a few times. The chain carries TRBV10-2 and TRBJ2-6; no clear D gene. Germline values: CDR1 WSHSY, CDR2 SAAADI. Trimming removed 0 bases at V and 0 bases at J, with 9 bases between. This CDR3 has 17 amino acids. This CDR3 is CASSESGSSSGANVLTF. CDR3 in DNA: TGCGCCAGCAGTGAGTCCGGCTCCAGCTCTGGGGCCAACGTCCTGACTTTC.

This clonotype was detected only a few times. The chain carries TRBV7-3 and TRBJ1-2; 9 bases are shared with TRBD1. CDR3 length: 15 residues. Trimming cost V 5 bases and J 1 base; bases outside gene matches: 5. Germline CDR1 is SGHTA and CDR2 is FQGTGA. CDR3 nucleotides: TGTGCCAGCAGCCGGGACAGGGCCGTTAACTATGGCTACACCTTC. Translation gives CASSRDRAVNYGYTF.